Shown below are 17 T cell receptor beta chains from a single sample sequenced in a study of cytomegalovirus exposure and HLA in healthy donors. 13 Jbeta primers and 60 Vbeta primers were used for the PCR. Sequenced by immunoSEQ multiplex PCR; TCRdb stores in-frame clones only, minus some. This sample has about 130,000 clones, with 65% to 80% found just once. Specimen: PBMCs. The source of these receptors is a male donor in good health and CMV-seronegative.

The rearrangement uses TRBV5-1 and TRBJ1-2; D perhaps matches TRBD1 (5 bases). Germline V gives CDR1 SGHRS, CDR2 YFSETQ. This CDR3 spans 16 amino acids. Trimming pared 1 base from V and 2 bases from J, leaving 15 bases between. CDR3 bases: TGCGCCAGCAGCTTGAGGGCGGGACCTCAAAACTATGGCTACACCTTC. It encodes CASSLRAGPQNYGYTF.

This chain joins TRBV2 and TRBJ2-3; possibly TRBD1 for D (5 bases). The CDR3 loop spans 15 amino acids. Between the trimmed V and J ends, which lost 9 bases and 2 bases, there was a span of 18 bases. Germline CDR1 SNHLY, CDR2 FYNNEI. The CDR3 bases are TGTGCCAGAAATGGGGCTCGACTTTCCACAGATACGCAGTATTTT. Translating it yields CARNGARLSTDTQYF.

V gene TRBV9 combines with J gene TRBJ2-5; 8 bases align to TRBD1. With V trimmed by 6 bases and J by 2 bases, 6 bases remained unmatched. This CDR3 is 14 amino acids long. Germline loops: CDR1 SGDLS, CDR2 YYNGEE. CDR3 nucleotide sequence: TGTGCCAGCAACCTAGGACAGGGACAAGAGACCCAGTACTTC. Protein: CASNLGQGQETQYF.

The chain joins TRBV4-1 to TRBJ2-2; 8 bases map to TRBD2. Germline V gene sequence: CDR1 MGHRA, CDR2 YSYEKL. The CDR3 has 16 amino acids. V gave up 1 base and J gave up 5 bases; unmatched junction bases: 6. The CDR3 nucleotides read TGCGCCAGCAGCCAAGCGGAAATAGCGGGAACCGGGGAGCTGTTTTTT. Its protein is CASSQAEIAGTGELFF.

This clone has more than one count but fewer than ten. The chain joins TRBV5-1 to TRBJ2-7; 8 bases fit TRBD2. The CDR3 covers 14 residues. Germline V CDR1 and CDR2: SGHRS, YFSETQ. Germline trimming cut 5 bases from V and 2 bases from J; bases unmatched to any gene: 6. CDR3 nucleotides: TGCGCCAGCAGTTTCAATAGCGGGACCTACGAGCAGTACTTC. This encodes CASSFNSGTYEQYF.

This clone was detected only once. Here the CDR3 reads CASSLETLYGYTF. The CDR3 DNA follows: TGCGCCAGCAGCTTGGAGACTCTCTATGGCTACACCTTC. The V and J genes are TRBV5-1 and TRBJ1-2; D remains unclear. Trimming removed 0 bases at V and 4 bases at J, with 7 bases between. This CDR3 has 13 residues. CDR1 is SGHRS, CDR2 YFSETQ, per germline.

The V and J genes are TRBV6-5 and TRBJ1-5, with D perhaps matching TRBD1 (5 bases). This CDR3 has 14 residues. From germline, CDR1 is MNHEY and CDR2 SVGAGI. Between the trimmed V and J ends, which lost 6 bases and 4 bases, there was a span of 13 bases. The DNA for the CDR3 is TGTGCCAGCAGCGGGGGGATGGGAAATCAGCCCCAGCATTTT. Translation: CASSGGMGNQPQHF.

The chain combines TRBV19 with TRBJ1-2; TRBD1 matches at 9 bases. Germline V lookup: CDR1 LNHDA, CDR2 SQIVND (reference sequence). The CDR3 length is 15 residues. After removal of 5 bases from V and 7 bases from J, the junction contained 11 bases not matched to a gene. In DNA form, the CDR3 reads TGTGCCAGTAGTGGCGGGGACAGGGTTTGGCGTGGCTACACCTTC. This encodes CASSGGDRVWRGYTF.

This clone has more than one count but fewer than ten. The rearrangement uses TRBV4-1 and TRBJ1-3; D remains unclear. The CDR3 extends over 15 amino acids. Trimming shortened V by 0 bases and J by 0 bases, and 6 bases separated the two germline ends. Germline CDR1 MGHRA, CDR2 YSYEKL. CDR3 loop: CASSQDRNSGNTIYF. CDR3 bases: TGCGCCAGCAGCCAAGACAGGAACTCTGGAAACACCATATATTTT.

For the CDR3, the DNA is TGCGCCAGCAGTCCAGGGCGGGAGTATTACCACGAGCAGTACTTC. Translating gives CASSPGREYYHEQYF. The gene calls are TRBV23-1 and TRBJ2-7; 7 bases are shared with TRBD2. TRBV23-1 qualifies as an ORF whose function is uncertain. CDR3 length: 15 amino acids. V trimming: 4 bases; J trimming: 5 bases; junction bases outside the gene matches: 11.

V and J are TRBV11-2 and TRBJ1-1; tentatively, D is TRBD1 (5 bases). CDR1 and CDR2 from the germline V gene are SGHAT and FQNNGV. The CDR3 is 15 amino acids. V was pared by 5 bases and J by 1 base, with 14 bases between. CDR3 protein: CASSHSGATNTEAFF. CDR3 sequence (DNA): TGTGCCAGCAGCCACAGTGGGGCCACGAACACTGAAGCTTTCTTT. The full variable domain, in which reference TRBV11-2 and TRBJ1-1 provide the parts outside the CDR3, is EAGVAQSPRYKIIEKRQSVAFWCNPISGHATLYWYQQILGQGPKLLIQFQNNGVVDDSQLPKDRFSAERLKGVDSTLKIQPAKLEDSAVYLCASSHSGATNTEAFFGQGTRLTVV.

For this clone: Other DNA sequences from this sample encode an identical CDR3 as well. The chain links TRBV5-1 to TRBJ1-1; the D gene is possibly TRBD1 (5 bases). Germline assignment: CDR1 SGHRS and CDR2 YFSETQ. V lost 4 bases, J lost 1 base, and 11 bases lay in between. This CDR3 comprises 14 residues. CDR3 sequence: CASSPGQTNTEAFF. CDR3 sequence (DNA): TGCGCCAGCAGCCCAGGACAAACGAACACTGAAGCTTTCTTT.

A few counts support this clone. This sequence joins TRBV12-5 and TRBJ1-2, with D possibly TRBD1 on 5 matching bases. Per germline, CDR1 LGHNT and CDR2 FRNRAP. V shed 0 bases and J shed 8 bases, with 7 bases lying between them. This CDR3 has 12 residues. This CDR3 reads CASGLVGRGYTF. As DNA, the CDR3 is TGTGCTAGTGGTTTGGTGGGGCGCGGCTACACCTTC. The whole variable domain, filled in from reference TRBV12-5 and TRBJ1-2, reads DARVTQTPRHKVTEMGQEVTMRCQPILGHNTVFWYRQTMMQGLELLAYFRNRAPLDDSGMPKDRFSAEMPDATLATLKIQPSEPRDSAVYFCASGLVGRGYTFGSGTRLTVV.

This chain connects TRBV7-9 to TRBJ1-2; 9 bases match TRBD1. V was clipped by 0 bases and J by 4 bases; unmatched bases: 6. This CDR3 is built from 16 residues. Germline values: CDR1 SEHNR, CDR2 FQNEAQ (reference sequence). The CDR3 DNA follows: TGTGCCAGCAGCTTAGCTTCCGGGACAGGGAGCTATGGCTACACCTTC. The encoded protein is CASSLASGTGSYGYTF.

The chain couples TRBV6-6 to TRBJ2-1, with TRBD2 identical over 9 bases. Germline V gives CDR1 MNHNY, CDR2 SVGAGI (reference sequence). Trimming took 0 bases from V and 5 from J; bases not matched to a gene: 5. CDR3 size: 16 residues. CDR3 coding DNA: TGTGCCAGCAGTTACTCGTTTAGCGGGAGAGACAATGAGCAGTTCTTC. Amino acids: CASSYSFSGRDNEQFF.

The rearrangement links TRBV6-5 to TRBJ2-7, with TRBD2 matching over 9 bases. J lost 0 bases, V lost 6 bases, and 3 bases had no gene match. This CDR3 region has 14 residues. The germline gives CDR1 MNHEY, CDR2 SVGAGI. The CDR3: CASSRLADSYEQYF. CDR3 bases: TGTGCCAGCAGCCGACTAGCGGACTCCTACGAGCAGTACTTC.

The V call is TRBV5-4, the J call TRBJ2-2, with 8 bases matching TRBD2. There are 17 residues in the CDR3. Germline V gene data show CDR1 as SGHNT and CDR2 as YYREEE (reference sequence). After removal of 3 bases from V and 3 bases from J, the junction contained 10 bases not matched to a gene. The CDR3 protein is CASSSSLGLEDTGELFF. CDR3 DNA: TGTGCCAGCAGCTCCAGTTTGGGACTAGAGGACACCGGGGAGCTGTTTTTT.